The 13 T cell receptor beta chains below all came from one sample that was sequenced in a study of molecular identifiers for immune sequencing clone quantification. TCRdb ran MiXCR on the PCR reads and lists one entry per CDR3 protein. The table includes around 480,000 distinct CDR3 sequences, 25% detected once. Material: naive CD8+ T cells from blood, with Jurkat cell RNA spiked in. As to subset: FACS-sorted CD8+CD4-CCR7+CD45RA+ naive T cells. The receptors originated from a human donor in good health. Some libraries in this study had Jurkat cell RNA spiked in.

CDR3 in amino acids: CASTFSGNTIYF. CDR3 in DNA: TGTGCCAGCACGTTCTCTGGAAACACCATATATTTT. This sequence joins TRBV12-3 or TRBV12-4 and TRBJ1-3; D is uncertain. V lost 7 bases and J lost 0, with 4 bases in between. The CDR3 length is 12 residues.

This clonotype was seen more than once but under ten times. This sequence joins TRBV6-1 and TRBJ2-7, with TRBD1 matching over 9 bases. The CDR3 length is 16 residues. Germline V gene lookup returns CDR1 MNHNS and CDR2 SASEGT. V shed 6 bases, J shed 6 bases, and the junction held 15 bases outside the gene matches. CDR3 amino acids: CASSEWGQGMPAEQYF. CDR3 nucleotides: TGTGCCAGCAGCGAATGGGGACAGGGCATGCCGGCCGAGCAGTACTTC.

CDR3 sequence (DNA): TGCAGCGTTGCTCTAGCGGACTACAATGAGCAGTTCTTC. Translating gives CSVALADYNEQFF. V usage is TRBV29-1 and J usage is TRBJ2-1, with 7 bases identical to TRBD2. The CDR3 has 13 residues. Germline V CDR1 and CDR2: SQVTM, ANQGSEA. J lost 3 bases, V lost 4 bases, and 3 bases had no gene match.

This clonotype has a handful of counts. The CDR3 bases are TGTGCCAGCAGTGTGGGGGGGATGGACAGGTACGAGCAGTACTTC. Its protein product is CASSVGGMDRYEQYF. The chain uses TRBV6-1 and TRBJ2-7; D may match TRBD1 or TRBD2 (7 bases each). This CDR3 is built from 15 residues. Trimming cost V 4 bases and J 4 bases, with 17 bases left between them. CDR1 MNHNS and CDR2 SASEGT come from the germline V gene.

Regarding this clonotype: This sequence may be a read error, since a much larger clone differs from it by one base. V gene TRBV4-1 combines with J gene TRBJ1-1; tentative D call: TRBD1 (6 bases). The CDR3 is 16 amino acids. Germline CDR1 and CDR2: MGHRA and YSYEKL. Written as DNA, the CDR3 is TGCGCCAGCAGCCCATCGACAGGACTCCTGAACACTGTAGCTTTCTTT. This encodes CASSPSTGLLNTVAFF.

The chain links TRBV7-9 to TRBJ2-2; 7 bases are a match to TRBD1. Germline CDR1 is SEHNR and CDR2 is FQNEAQ (reference sequence). V was clipped by 5 bases and J by 2 bases; unmatched bases: 11. The CDR3 covers 17 residues. CDR3 nucleotide sequence: TGTGCCAGCAGCCCCCCGATGGGGACAGTAAACACCGGGGAGCTGTTTTTT. The encoded protein is CASSPPMGTVNTGELFF.

This clonotype was recorded a few times. The V call is TRBV3-1, the J call TRBJ2-1, with D perhaps matching TRBD2 (5 bases). The CDR3 has 14 amino acids. Germline V gene lookup returns CDR1 LGHDT and CDR2 YNNKEL (reference sequence). V lost 4 bases, J lost 10 bases, and 17 bases lay in between. CDR3 bases: TGTGCCAGCAGCCTAACCCTTTCCGGGAAAGAGCAGTTCTTC. The encoded protein is CASSLTLSGKEQFF.

The V and J genes are TRBV27 and TRBJ2-5; a possible D gene is TRBD1 (5 bases). V lost 9 bases to trimming and J lost 0 bases, with 11 bases between them. This CDR3 contains 13 residues. Germline V gene lookup returns CDR1 MNHEY and CDR2 SMNVEV (reference sequence). The DNA for the CDR3 is TGTGCCAGAGGTCTGGGGCACCAAGAGACCCAGTACTTC. It yields the protein CARGLGHQETQYF.

This clonotype was recorded many times. The V and J genes are TRBV6-5 and TRBJ1-1; no firm D call. Germline assignment: CDR1 MNHEY and CDR2 SVGAGI. With 0 bases removed from V and 4 bases from J, the gap between germline ends came to 9 bases. The CDR3 totals 14 residues. The CDR3 nucleotides read TGTGCCAGCAGTTACTCGATATCGGGCACTGAAGCTTTCTTT. This gives the protein CASSYSISGTEAFF.

This chain uses TRBV6-6 with TRBJ2-7; D remains ambiguous. V gave up 6 bases and J gave up 4 bases, with 13 bases separating them. Per germline, CDR1 MNHNY and CDR2 SVGAGI (reference sequence). The CDR3 totals 13 residues. The CDR3 DNA reads as TGTGCCAGCAGCCCCCTCGTCGAGTACGAGCAGTACTTC. Its translation is CASSPLVEYEQYF.

As to this clonotype: Being one base from a much bigger clone, this may be a read error. The rearrangement joins TRBV4-2 to TRBJ2-5; no firm D call. The V end was cut by 0 bases, the J end by 2 bases, with 10 bases between. The CDR3 is made up of 15 amino acids. Germline assignment: CDR1 LGHNA and CDR2 YNFKEQ. CDR3 sequence reads: CASSQDPGQQETQYF. For the CDR3, the DNA is TGTGCCAGCAGCCAAGATCCGGGCCAGCAAGAGACCCAGTACTTC.

Here the CDR3 DNA reads TGTGCCAGTAGTACCGGGACAGGGTTTTTCTACGAGCAGTACTTC. Residues: CASSTGTGFFYEQYF. The chain is built from TRBV19 and TRBJ2-7; TRBD1 matches 9 bases. The germline V gene has CDR1 LNHDA and CDR2 SQIVND (reference sequence). The V and J ends lost 4 bases and 3 bases, in that order; junction bases with no gene match: 7. This CDR3 spans 15 amino acids.

This clonotype was counted only a few times. The gene calls are TRBV20-1 and TRBJ2-7; 8 bases match TRBD2. With V trimmed by 4 bases and J by 3 bases, 5 bases remained unmatched. The CDR3 spans 13 residues. Looked up from germline, CDR1 is DFQATT and CDR2 is SNEGSKA (reference sequence). The DNA of the CDR3 is TGCAGTGCTATAGCGGGAAGAGTCTACGAGCAGTACTTC. Translation gives CSAIAGRVYEQYF.